These 29 T cell receptor beta chains were all obtained from the same sample, sequenced in a study of tumor-infiltrating lymphocytes in primary liver carcinoma. Constant-region priming of approximately 0.55 ug total RNA yielded TCR beta cDNA. Generation of the TCR beta libraries relied on three nested multiplex PCR rounds using slightly modified ARM-PCR. A C-beta reverse primer and TRBV1-TRBV30 forward primers served in each of the first two PCR rounds, at ten to eleven cycles apiece. MiXCR, applied by TCRdb to the multiplex PCR reads, yields one record per CDR3 protein. The table shows some 64,000 distinct CDR3 sequences, with approximately 74% occurring only once. The study co-extracted DNA and RNA from 20-30 mg of unsorted bulk tissue. The sample consisted of liver tumor tissue from sampling region 4. Subset in this sample: tumor region T4, right-lateral pole. Receptors were obtained from a man aged 40-50 years with primary liver carcinoma and hepatitis B virus infection.

Comments on this clonotype: The junction departs from the called germline gene at one end, perhaps through a read error. V gene TRBV6-5 combines with J gene TRBJ2-7; TRBD2 is a possible D gene (6 bases). This CDR3 has 13 residues. Germline V CDR1 and CDR2: MNHEY, SVGAGI. CDR3 sequence (DNA): TGTGCCAGCAGCTACGACGGGGGTGGCGAGCAGTATTTC. It yields the protein CASSYDGGGEQYF.

Of note for this clonotype: The junction and the germline gene differ at one end; a read error may be behind it. The chain combines TRBV11-2 with TRBJ1-4, with 8 bases that match TRBD1. CDR3 length: 15 amino acids. CDR1 is SGHAT and CDR2 is FQNNGV in the germline V gene. This CDR3 reads CAGNLDPTGVEKLFF. The CDR3 region has the DNA TGTGCCGGCAACTTAGACCCGACAGGGGTTGAAAAGCTGTTTTTT.

As to this clonotype: The CDR3 carries no conserved terminal phenylalanine or tryptophan, so it likely arises from a read error. The chain couples TRBV10-1 to TRBJ2-2, with D possibly matching TRBD2 (6 bases). The CDR3 has 13 amino acids. CDR1 is WNHNN, CDR2 SYGVQD, per germline (reference sequence). Deletions cut 5 bases from V and 5 bases from J, with 9 bases between. CDR3 sequence reads: CASSTGSTGELFI. For the CDR3, the DNA is TGCGCCAGCAGTACCGGGAGTACCGGGGAGCTGTTTATT.

The rearrangement uses TRBV30 and TRBJ2-7; D unresolved. Germline V lookup: CDR1 GTSNPN, CDR2 SVGIG (reference sequence). Trimming shortened V by 5 bases and J by 6 bases, and 17 bases separated the two germline ends. The CDR3 is 13 residues long. The CDR3, as DNA: TGTGCCTGGGGTTCGGGCGCACCGAGCGAGCAGTACTTC. Amino acids: CAWGSGAPSEQYF.

Remarks on this clonotype: The CDR3 carries no conserved terminal phenylalanine or tryptophan, so it likely arises from a read error. The chain employs TRBV12-3 or TRBV12-4 and TRBJ2-3; D gene ambiguous. The CDR3 sequence is 11 residues long. Deletions cut 6 bases from V and 11 bases from J, with 12 bases between. CDR3 bases: TGTGCCAGCAGCTCCCTGGTTGGGCAGTATTTA. It is translated as CASSSLVGQYL.

This clonotype appeared many times. The CDR3 here is CASSYSGDSSYEQYF. The CDR3 nucleotides are TGTGCCAGCAGTTACTCCGGTGATAGCTCCTACGAGCAGTACTTC. The rearrangement uses TRBV6-2 or TRBV6-3 and TRBJ2-7; no firm D call. The CDR3 contains 15 residues. Germline lookup yields CDR1 MNHEY and CDR2 SVGEGT. V lost 0 bases, J lost 0 bases, and 9 bases lay in between.

Only a few counts were recorded for this clonotype. A read error may produce the germline difference seen at one junction end. The chain has TRBV5-4 and TRBJ2-5, with 10 bases fitting TRBD2. Germline V CDR1 and CDR2: SGHNT, YYREEE (reference sequence). CDR3 size: 19 residues. The CDR3 DNA reads as TGTGCCAGCAGCTGGAGTGGGACAGCGGGAGGGCTAAGCGAAGAGACCCAATACTTT. Its translation is CASSWSGTAGGLSEETQYF.

Remarks on this clonotype: At one end, the junction sequence differs from germline, possibly due to a read error. The chain uses TRBV4-1 and TRBJ2-1; unclear D gene. The CDR3 totals 14 residues. Germline V gene lookup returns CDR1 MGHRA and CDR2 YSYEKL. CDR3 sequence reads: CASSQKVGIVEQFF. CDR3 coding DNA: TGCGCCAGCAGCCAAAAGGTTGGCATTGTTGAGCAGTTTTTC.

This sequence joins TRBV14 and TRBJ2-7; D possibly corresponds to TRBD2 (6 bases). The CDR3 length is 14 residues. Germline CDR1 and CDR2: SGHDN and FVKESK. V was trimmed by 3 bases and J by 4 bases, leaving 13 bases between them. The CDR3 DNA follows: TGTGCCAGCAGCCACCGGGACTTTGGGTACGAGCAGTACTTC. The encoded protein is CASSHRDFGYEQYF.

This clonotype was detected many times. The genes are TRBV29-1 and TRBJ2-5; D remains ambiguous. The germline V and J ends were trimmed by 7 bases and 2 bases, with 11 bases remaining between them. Germline V gene data show CDR1 as SQVTM and CDR2 as ANQGSEA. The CDR3 extends over 12 amino acids. This CDR3 reads CSAATLQETQYF. The DNA for the CDR3 is TGCAGCGCCGCGACTTTGCAAGAGACCCAGTACTTC. Filled out from reference TRBV29-1 and TRBJ2-5, the complete variable domain reads SAVISQKPSRDICQRGTSLTIQCQVDSQVTMMFWYRQQPGQSLTLIATANQGSEATYESGFVIDKFPISRPNLTFSTLTVSNMSPEDSSIYLCSAATLQETQYFGPGTRLLVL.

Notes on this clonotype: Just one base apart from a much larger clone, this may be a read error. This chain uses TRBV12-3 or TRBV12-4 with TRBJ1-5; 9 positions agree with TRBD1. This CDR3 is built from 16 residues. For the CDR3, the DNA is TGTGCCAGCAGTACAACTCCGGGACAGGGCAATCAGTCCCAGCATTTT. Encoded protein: CASSTTPGQGNQSQHF.

The rearrangement joins TRBV11-2 to TRBJ1-1; no firm D call. The CDR3 length is 14 residues. From germline, CDR1 is SGHAT and CDR2 FQNNGV. The CDR3 nucleotides read TGTACCAACAGCTTAGCTCGGGTGAATATTGAAGCTTTCTTT. Protein: CTNSLARVNIEAFF.

The sample holds many counts of this clonotype. The chain couples TRBV7-9 to TRBJ1-1; D perhaps matches TRBD1 (5 bases). The length of the CDR3 is 14 residues. In germline, CDR1 is SEHNR, CDR2 FQNEAQ (reference sequence). V was cut by 1 base and J by 5 bases, with 11 bases left in between. The CDR3 sequence is CASSLGGEGTEAFF. Here the CDR3 DNA reads TGTGCCAGCAGCTTAGGAGGGGAAGGGACTGAAGCTTTCTTT. Drawing the rest from reference TRBV7-9 and TRBJ1-1, the complete variable domain is DTGVSQNPRHKITKRGQNVTFRCDPISEHNRLYWYRQTLGQGPEFLTYFQNEAQLEKSRLLSDRFSAERPKGSFSTLEIQRTEQGDSAMYLCASSLGGEGTEAFFGQGTRLTVV.

A remark on this clonotype: The junction does not match germline at one end; this may be a read error. The genes are TRBV5-1 and TRBJ2-3, with D tentatively TRBD1 (6 bases). From germline, CDR1 is SGHRS and CDR2 YFSETQ. CDR3 length: 14 amino acids. Here the CDR3 DNA reads TGCGTCAGCAGCCTGGGACATAATACAGATACGCAGTATTTT. Encoded protein: CVSSLGHNTDTQYF.

On this clonotype: The germline gene is not matched at one end of the junction; a read error may be the cause. The chain employs TRBV29-1 and TRBJ2-7, with no clear D. CDR1 is SQVTM, CDR2 ANQGSEA, per germline. The CDR3 length is 16 residues. CDR3 sequence (DNA): TGCAGCGCCATGACATCTGGGATCGGCACTCCCTACGGGCAGTACTTC. This translates into CSAMTSGIGTPYGQYF.

About this clonotype: One base away lies a much larger clone, so this may be a sequencing read error. The V gene is TRBV10-3, the J gene TRBJ2-1; 13 nucleotides match TRBD2. The CDR3 has 16 amino acids. The germline CDR1 and CDR2 sequences are ENHRY and SYGVKD. CDR3 amino acids: CVISPGLAGNYYEQFF. CDR3 coding DNA: TGTGTCATCAGCCCGGGACTAGCGGGGAACTACTATGAGCAGTTCTTC.

Details on this clonotype: The junction and the germline gene differ at one end; a read error may be behind it. This sequence joins TRBV6-1 and TRBJ2-7; 15 bases are shared with TRBD2. Per germline, CDR1 MNHNS and CDR2 SASEGT. The CDR3 loop spans 16 amino acids. CDR3 nucleotide sequence: TGTGCCAGCAGTTCCCCGGGACTAGCGGGAGGCGACGAGCTGTACTTC. Amino acids: CASSSPGLAGGDELYF.

This clonotype was seen once. At one of its ends the junction is not consistent with the germline gene, which may arise from a read error. The genes are TRBV10-1 and TRBJ2-7; D gene ambiguous. Germline V lookup: CDR1 WNHNN, CDR2 SYGVQD (reference sequence). This CDR3 contains 14 residues. The CDR3 sequence: CASSESARPYEQYF. The CDR3 bases are TGCGCTAGCAGTGAATCCGCAAGACCATACGAGCAGTACTTC.

J is TRBJ2-3 and V is TRBV19; 8 bases map to TRBD2. Germline V CDR1 and CDR2: LNHDA, SQIVND (reference sequence). The CDR3 consists of 17 residues. Trimming at V came to 2 bases and at J to 2 bases, leaving 9 bases not matched to a gene. The CDR3 region has the DNA TGTGCCAGTAGTATAACGAGGACTAGCAGAGACACAGATACGCAGTATTTT. Its translation is CASSITRTSRDTDTQYF.

Comments on this clonotype: The junction departs from the called germline gene at one end, perhaps through a read error. V and J are TRBV28 and TRBJ2-3, with D possibly TRBD2 on 5 matching bases. CDR3 length: 15 amino acids. The germline CDR1 and CDR2 sequences are MDHEN and SYDVKM. The CDR3 DNA sequence: TGTGCCGGCAGGCCCCTAGGACCAGCGGCAGACACGCAGTATTTT. Its protein product is CAGRPLGPAADTQYF.

As for this clonotype: A much bigger clone sits one base away, suggesting this may be a read error. The rearrangement uses TRBV5-1 and TRBJ1-1, with D perhaps matching TRBD1 (6 bases). Germline V gene data show CDR1 as SGHRS and CDR2 as YFSETQ. The length of the CDR3 is 13 residues. The CDR3 protein is CASSHGTIPDAFF. Here the CDR3 DNA reads TGCGCCAGCAGCCACGGGACAATACCTGATGCTTTCTTT.

The V and J genes are TRBV29-1 and TRBJ2-1; perhaps TRBD2 as D (5 bases). The J call may be wrong; the DNA end is better matched by TRBJ2-7. This CDR3 has 13 amino acids. Germline values: CDR1 SQVTM, CDR2 ANQGSEA. CDR3 region: CSFAMVGPGEQYF. In DNA, the CDR3 is TGCAGCTTTGCCATGGTTGGCCCGGGGGAGCAGTACTTC.

This clonotype was observed a handful of times. A read error is possible here, since a much larger clone lies one base away. This chain joins TRBV29-1 and TRBJ2-3; possibly TRBD1 or TRBD2 for D (5 bases each). The CDR3 is 16 amino acids. CDR1 and CDR2 (germline): SQVTM, ANQGSEA. CDR3 DNA: TGCAGCGTTGAAGGGAAACAGGATTCTAGCACAGATACGCAGTGTTTT. This encodes CSVEGKQDSSTDTQCF.

The rearrangement links TRBV4-2 to TRBJ2-1, with D maybe TRBD2 (5 bases). Deletions cut 2 bases from V and 2 bases from J, with 13 bases between. The CDR3 is made up of 16 amino acids. CDR1 LGHNA and CDR2 YNFKEQ come from the germline V gene. CDR3 DNA: TGTGCCAGCAGCCAAAAGGCGGGCTGGGCCTACAATGAGCAGTTCTTC. Translating gives CASSQKAGWAYNEQFF.

This clonotype has a single count. The conserved closing phenylalanine or tryptophan is absent in this CDR3, likely reflecting a read error. V and J are TRBV11-2 and TRBJ1-1; no reliable D call. This CDR3 spans 14 amino acids. Germline V gives CDR1 SGHAT, CDR2 FQNNGV. CDR3 sequence: CPSSLNAWRTEAFL. The CDR3 DNA follows: TGTCCCAGCAGCTTAAACGCCTGGAGGACTGAAGCTTTCTTA.

About this clonotype itself: This sequence may be a read error, since a much larger clone differs from it by one base. The V call is TRBV6-5, the J call TRBJ1-1, with unresolved D. CDR3 length: 13 residues. Germline V CDR1 and CDR2: MNHEY, SVGAGI. CDR3 in DNA: TGTGCCAGCAGTTTAGTGCGGAACATTGAAGCTTTCTTT. Its translation: CASSLVRNIEAFF.

The chain combines TRBV4-2 with TRBJ2-1; D may be TRBD2 (6 bases). The CDR3 is made up of 15 amino acids. Germline values: CDR1 LGHNA, CDR2 YNFKEQ. V lost 2 bases, J lost 2 bases, and 10 bases lay in between. The CDR3 bases are TGTGCCAGCAGCCAATGGCGGGGCACCTACAATGAGCAGTTCTTC. This translates into CASSQWRGTYNEQFF.

A word on this clonotype: A read error may produce the germline difference seen at one junction end. The rearrangement uses TRBV28 and TRBJ2-7; TRBD2 agrees at 14 bases. Germline V gene data show CDR1 as MDHEN and CDR2 as SYDVKM. The CDR3 contains 18 residues. The CDR3: CVSSLLLGLAGETYEQYF. CDR3 nucleotides: TGTGTCAGCAGTTTACTCTTGGGACTAGCGGGAGAAACTTACGAGCAGTACTTC.

This clonotype occurred many times. V is TRBV6-2 or TRBV6-3 and J is TRBJ1-2; D is unclear. Germline lookup yields CDR1 MNHEY and CDR2 SVGEGT. The CDR3 spans 16 residues. V lost 9 bases to trimming and J lost 4 bases, with 24 bases between them. The CDR3 coding sequence is TGTGCCAGTGGTCCGAGCGGAACCTTTACATTCTATGGCTACACCTTC. It is translated as CASGPSGTFTFYGYTF.